Presented here are 8 T cell receptor beta chains from one specimen sequenced in a study of blood T cell repertoires in COVID-19 (dated by TCRdb to the early 2020s). Library preparation employed the immunoSEQ multiplex PCR assay. Not all clones reach the TCRdb copy of this immuneACCESS table, which keeps in-frame sequences only. Checked studies attribute under half of the gap to unresolved V genes and leave the rest unexplained. The sample records approximately 180,000 clones, more than 75% of which are singletons. Roughly 18% of the sample goes to the ten largest clones. Sequenced: peripheral blood. These receptors were obtained from a person between 65 and 79 years old with COVID-19, enrolled during active disease.

V and J are TRBV4-1 and TRBJ1-1, with TRBD1 matching 9 bases. Germline CDR1 reads MGHRA; CDR2 reads YSYEKL. V shed 3 bases and J 7 bases; nucleotides not matched to a gene: 6. This CDR3 spans 14 amino acids. CDR3 nucleotides: TGCGCCAGCAGCCATACAGGGGGCACGGATGAAGCTTTCTTT. Translation: CASSHTGGTDEAFF.

This clone was recorded only once. The J gene is TRBJ1-3, the V gene TRBV3-1 (or the pseudogene TRBV3-2), with TRBD1 matching 7 bases. CDR1 is LGHDT, CDR2 YNNKEL, per germline (reference sequence). The trim removed 1 base at V and 0 bases at J, leaving 6 bases unmatched. This CDR3 contains 17 residues. The CDR3 is CASSQGRTGASGNTIYF. The CDR3 coding sequence is TGTGCCAGCAGCCAAGGCCGGACAGGAGCCTCTGGAAACACCATATATTTT.

The CDR3 is CASSGIQGAGTEAFF. The CDR3 coding sequence is TGCGCCAGCAGCGGGATACAGGGGGCTGGAACTGAAGCTTTCTTT. The chain is built from TRBV5-1 and TRBJ1-1; 9 bases line up with TRBD1. CDR3 length: 15 amino acids. J was trimmed by 5 bases and V by 4 bases; bases with no gene match: 9. Germline CDR1 reads SGHRS; CDR2 reads YFSETQ.

The chain combines TRBV5-1 with TRBJ2-1, with 7 bases identical to TRBD1. Germline CDR1 reads SGHRS; CDR2 reads YFSETQ. Germline trimming cut 4 bases from V and 4 bases from J; bases unmatched to any gene: 8. This CDR3 region has 15 residues. CDR3 nucleotides: TGCGCCAGCAGCGCCGGGACAGCTACTTACAATGAGCAGTTCTTC. Amino acids: CASSAGTATYNEQFF.

The CDR3 nucleotides read TGTGCCAGCAGCAAAGAGACTAGCGGTACTGGCGATGAGCAGTTCTTC. As protein: CASSKETSGTGDEQFF. V and J are TRBV21-1 and TRBJ2-1; the table's D call of TRBD2 was not tested on the DNA. TRBV21-1 has pseudogene status. The CDR3 covers 16 residues.

CDR3 region: CASRKRWAGAKNIQYF. In DNA form, the CDR3 reads TGTGCCAGCAGGAAACGGTGGGCGGGAGCCAAAAACATTCAGTACTTC. The V call is TRBV28, the J call TRBJ2-4; weak D call: TRBD2 (5 bases). The CDR3 covers 16 residues. The V and J ends lost 6 bases and 0 bases respectively, with 15 bases between them. Germline loops: CDR1 MDHEN, CDR2 SYDVKM.

This clone was seen only once. The rearrangement uses TRBV5-1 and TRBJ2-3; 11 bases map to TRBD2. Trimming took 6 bases from V and 2 from J; bases not matched to a gene: 8. This CDR3 comprises 16 residues. The germline V gene encodes CDR1 SGHRS and CDR2 YFSETQ. CDR3 loop: CASTKTSGAITDTQYF. DNA of the CDR3: TGCGCCAGCACTAAGACTAGCGGGGCAATCACAGATACGCAGTATTTT. Together with reference TRBV5-1 and TRBJ2-3, the CDR3 gives the full variable domain: KAGVTQTPRYLIKTRGQQVTLSCSPISGHRSVSWYQQTPGQGLQFLFEYFSETQRNKGNFPGRFSGRQFSNSRSEMNVSTLELGDSALYLCASTKTSGAITDTQYFGPGTRLTVL.

The chain links TRBV5-6 to TRBJ2-5; TRBD1 matches at 7 bases. This CDR3 has 14 residues. The V gene end was trimmed by 4 bases and the J gene end by 2 bases; junction bases not matched to a gene: 5. Germline V gene lookup returns CDR1 SGHDT and CDR2 YYEEEE. CDR3 region: CASSLRDRQETQYF. The CDR3 bases are TGTGCCAGCAGCCTAAGGGACAGACAAGAGACCCAGTACTTC.